Each of the 2 T cell receptor beta chains below was sequenced from the same sample in a study of vaccination effects on CD4 cells after COVID-19. The repertoire was sequenced with immunoSEQ multiplex PCR; TCRdb's copy has only in-frame clones and lacks some. Of just over 20,000 clones in the sample, around three quarters are singletons; the top ten hold roughly a sixth. Antigen-specific CD4+ T cells expanded by the ViraFEST assay with viral peptide pools were then sequenced. Cultured cells yielded isolated CD4+ T cells after 10 to 11 days. No antigen has been assigned to these receptors. The sample consisted of CD4+ T cells from PBMCs cultured with HCoV-229E spike peptides, taken before COVID-19 vaccination. Every receptor here comes from a human donor who received a COVID-19 vaccine.

The chain carries TRBV6-5 and TRBJ2-1; tentative D call: TRBD1 (6 bases). In germline, CDR1 is MNHEY, CDR2 SVGAGI. Trimming took off 6 bases at V and 6 bases at J, with 9 bases between the two ends. The CDR3 is made up of 12 amino acids. CDR3 nucleotide sequence: TGTGCCAGCAGCGCCAGGGGCAATGAGCAGTTCTTC. Encoded protein: CASSARGNEQFF.

This chain joins TRBV6-1 and TRBJ2-3; no firm D call. The CDR3 is 12 amino acids. V dropped 2 bases and J dropped 5 bases, with 5 bases sitting between them. The germline V gene has CDR1 MNHNS and CDR2 SASEGT. DNA of the CDR3: TGTGCCAGCAGTGAATGGGGAGATACGCAGTATTTT. Amino acids: CASSEWGDTQYF.